One and the same sample provided the 9 T cell receptor beta chains below, sequenced in a study of a mutant IDH1 vaccine in newly diagnosed glioma. No antigens are known for them. Some clones are missing from TCRdb's copy, which holds only in-frame ones; the method was immunoSEQ multiplex PCR. Among over 60,000 clones listed, approximately 80% were seen once. The time point denotes: week 35, safety follow-up. Each dose of the vaccine consisted of 300 ug of mutant IDH1 20-mer peptide, with topical imiquimod. The sequenced sample was PBMCs, obtained from a glioma patient whose treatment included an IDH1 peptide vaccine. The receptors were gathered from a man between 40 and 49 years old with glioma.

This chain links TRBV11-2 with TRBJ2-2, with 11 bases lining up with TRBD2. The length of the CDR3 is 20 residues. Trimming at V came to 0 bases and at J to 0 bases, leaving 9 bases not matched to a gene. The germline V gene has CDR1 SGHAT and CDR2 FQNNGV. The DNA of the CDR3 is TGTGCCAGCAGCTTAGACCGCTCCTCGACTAGCGGGGCGAACACCGGGGAGCTGTTTTTT. Its translation: CASSLDRSSTSGANTGELFF.

For the CDR3, the DNA is TGTGCCTGGAGGTTCGGATTCAATGAAAAACTGTTTTTT. It specifies CAWRFGFNEKLFF. The V call is TRBV30, the J call TRBJ1-4; D uncertain. Germline CDR1 reads GTSNPN; CDR2 reads SVGIG (reference sequence). Trimming removed 3 bases from V and 5 bases from J, with 10 bases in between. The length of the CDR3 is 13 residues.

The CDR3 loop reads CASSPTTAGDNEQFF. CDR3 DNA: TGTGCCAGCAGCCCGACTACGGCCGGGGACAATGAGCAGTTCTTC. The genes are TRBV7-9 and TRBJ2-1, with a possible D match to TRBD2 (5 bases). CDR1 and CDR2 (germline): SEHNR, FQNEAQ (reference sequence). The CDR3 extends over 15 amino acids. Trimming removed 5 bases from V and 5 bases from J, with 16 bases in between.

V usage is TRBV27 and J usage is TRBJ1-5; D unresolved. CDR3 length equals 13 residues. CDR1 is MNHEY and CDR2 is SMNVEV in the germline V gene (reference sequence). V shed 3 bases and J shed 2 bases, with 5 bases lying between them. The CDR3 region is CASSFGGNQPQHF. DNA for the CDR3: TGTGCCAGCAGTTTTGGGGGCAATCAGCCCCAGCATTTT.

This rearrangement joins TRBV5-1 to TRBJ2-5; no firm D call. The CDR3 is made up of 15 amino acids. Between the trimmed V and J ends, which lost 1 base and 0 bases, there was a span of 10 bases. CDR1 and CDR2 from the germline V gene are SGHRS and YFSETQ. CDR3 in DNA: TGCGCCAGCAGCTTGATGGTCAGAGACCAAGAGACCCAGTACTTC. Amino acid sequence: CASSLMVRDQETQYF.

V gene TRBV4-1 combines with J gene TRBJ2-7, with a tentative D call TRBD1 (5 bases). CDR3 length: 16 amino acids. V dropped 1 base and J dropped 2 bases, with 15 bases sitting between them. Germline values: CDR1 MGHRA, CDR2 YSYEKL. CDR3 protein: CASSQVTRTGPYEQYF. The DNA for the CDR3 is TGCGCCAGCAGCCAAGTTACACGAACAGGTCCCTACGAGCAGTACTTC.

In its sample, this clone was seen once. This chain connects TRBV5-4 to TRBJ2-7; a possible D gene is TRBD2 (5 bases). V lost 4 bases to trimming and J lost 3 bases, with 11 bases between them. CDR3 length equals 13 residues. The germline gives CDR1 SGHNT, CDR2 YYREEE (reference sequence). The CDR3 is CASSLLGDYEQYF. DNA of the CDR3: TGTGCCAGCAGCCTGTTGGGAGACTACGAGCAGTACTTC.

This clone has just one count. The rearrangement uses TRBV11-2 and TRBJ2-1; 11 bases map to TRBD2. The CDR3 runs to 15 residues. V lost 4 bases, J lost 4 bases, and 3 bases stayed unmatched. CDR1 and CDR2 from the germline V gene are SGHAT and FQNNGV. This CDR3 is CASSSGTSGYNEQFF. For the CDR3, the DNA is TGTGCCAGCAGCTCGGGGACTAGCGGATACAATGAGCAGTTCTTC.

This sequence joins TRBV2 and TRBJ1-3; unclear D gene. This CDR3 contains 11 residues. The germline CDR1 and CDR2 sequences are SNHLY and FYNNEI. The V end lost 6 bases, the J end lost 4 bases, and 4 bases lay between the germline ends. CDR3 nucleotide sequence: TGTGCCAGCAGCGTCGGAAACACCATATATTTT. Translated: CASSVGNTIYF.